The sequence of this TCR beta chain was determined in a study of shared clonotypes between healthy human individuals. This clone was counted once. Its antigen is unknown. Findings and caveats of the study: Sequencing depth was a factor that was expected to affect clonotype sharing among donors.

The germline CDR1 and CDR2 sequences are SGHNT and YYREEE (reference sequence). V was shortened by 1 base and J by 6 bases, with 6 bases between the two germline ends. This CDR3 comprises 12 residues. Replicate PCRs run on unsorted PBMC used 250 to 300 ng DNA, which was about 30,000 T cell genomes. Data came from immunoSEQ multiplex PCR; TCRdb stores just in-frame clones and leaves some out. The table has 550,000 to 600,000 clones, 70% to 80% seen once. Donors were healthy HIV-negative adults without recently reported acute infections or vaccinations. The chain has TRBV5-4 and TRBJ2-3, with D unclear. The sequenced sample consisted of PBMCs. The sequence was collected from a woman aged 40 to 49 in good health. Some clones in this sample may be carry-over from other donors' samples. Here the CDR3 reads CASSLMGDTQYF. In nucleotides, the CDR3 is TGTGCCAGCAGCTTGATGGGGGATACGCAGTATTTT.